This entry features one TCR beta chain sequence. Which antigen it targets is not known. No much larger clone is present one base from it, and per-base qualities are unavailable. TCRbeta CDR3 regions were amplified from genomic DNA by means of the immunoSEQ Assay, a bias-controlled multiplex PCR. The original methods were these. The number of nucleated cells in each sample was estimated by amplification of reference gene primers within the assay. Sequence reads were collapsed and filtered to measure the absolute abundance of every unique TCRbeta CDR3 rearrangement. For each sample, productive Simpson clonality was calculated as the square root of Simpson's diversity index over productive rearrangements. Drawn from immuneACCESS, this table holds only the in-frame rearrangements with V and J called that TCRdb kept. Clones are partly lost; checked studies trace under half to an unresolved V gene and leave the rest unexplained. The V and J calls and clone size come from that table; D and trimming were worked out from the DNA. The sample profile shows a few hundred thousand clones; 70% to 90% of them were found once. Around 2% of the sample comes from the top ten.

The data were obtained in a study of blood T cell repertoires in COVID-19 (dated by TCRdb to the early 2020s). Background on the whole study: ImmuneRACE Cohort 3 recovered participants were defined by two consecutive negative NP/OP PCR tests, healthcare professional clearance, or symptom resolution. Samples from collaborators originated in the United States, Italy and Spain and spanned both the acute and convalescent phases of COVID-19. The material from the prospective study consisted of cDNA or gDNA derived from T cells, B-cell-depleted T cells, or PBMCs. The dataset comprised deeply sampled blood TCRbeta repertoires from subjects exposed to, actively infected with, or recovered from COVID-19. The repertoires were made available in a free public database intended to serve as a resource for research on the immune response to SARS-CoV-2. The samples were drawn from two sources: the first 160 participants of the ongoing ImmuneRACE study, and 950 to 1,500 subjects contributed by 6 global collaborators. Nearly every sample came with metadata listing a de-identified subject ID, COVID-19 status, age in years and sex. HLA class I and class II types, where available, came from metadata supplied by the sample provider rather than from assay-based typing.

Enrolling through a virtual design, the prospective study's participants ranged in age from roughly 18 to 100 years and lived across about two dozen United States geographic areas. In the prospective study, participants were assigned to cohorts based on the clinical history participants reported in a screening survey and a study questionnaire. Each participant in the prospective study had whole blood, serum and a nasopharyngeal or oropharyngeal swab collected by mobile phlebotomists. Additional blood draws and questionnaires over an approximately 2-month period could optionally be provided by prospective study participants. Before DNA extraction, prospective study blood samples were shipped either frozen or at room temperature. On the study overall, not on this receptor specifically: How much clinical and demographic metadata was included differed by source and by participant, and the metadata was provided uncurated.

V is cut back by 0 bases and J by 5 bases, with 4 bases in the junction unmatched. Reading the germline V gene (reference sequence) gives CDR1 LNHNV and CDR2 YYDKDF. Reading from cysteine to phenylalanine, the CDR3 counts 15 amino acids. CDR3 DNA only is kept here, 45 bases in frame from base 1. This receptor was taken from a man aged 40-55 years in a cohort exposed to, infected with or recovered from COVID-19 (not recorded which). The material sequenced was PBMCs or T cells enriched from blood (not recorded which). Recombination connected TRBV15 to TRBJ2-1; 7 bases in between match TRBD2. CDR3 loop: CATSREAGTHNEQFF. The nucleotide sequence is given as TGTGCCACCAGCAGAGAAGCGGGAACCCACAATGAGCAGTTCTTC.